This TCR beta chain was sequenced for a study of cytomegalovirus exposure and HLA in healthy donors. General study points: The CMV antigen specificity of three CMV-associated chains was confirmed through in vitro analysis. Rarity held for most TCR sequences, but there were some public TCRs that occurred in many donors. Cytomegalovirus status, reportedly, was diagnosed with high specificity and sensitivity by the classifier.

Separate from the approximately 700-subject first cohort was the roughly 130-subject validation cohort, to which the donors belonged. The protocol was immunoSEQ multiplex PCR, while the TCRdb copy is restricted to in-frame clones and leaves out a portion. The data contain about 150,000 clones, less than 90% of them singletons. On this clone: The antigen is unknown.

This CDR3 region has 14 residues. CDR1 and CDR2 from the germline V gene are SGHAT and FQNNGV. With 5 bases clipped from V and 5 bases from J, the junction kept 5 bases outside the gene matches. The TCR was taken from a man younger than 35 in good health and CMV-seropositive. V and J are TRBV11-2 and TRBJ2-5, with 10 bases lining up with TRBD2. The sample taken for sequencing was PBMCs. The CDR3 region is CASSPLAGVETQYF. The CDR3 DNA reads TGTGCCAGCAGCCCCCTAGCGGGAGTGGAGACCCAGTACTTC. The full variable domain, in which reference TRBV11-2 and TRBJ2-5 provide the parts outside the CDR3, is EAGVAQSPRYKIIEKRQSVAFWCNPISGHATLYWYQQILGQGPKLLIQFQNNGVVDDSQLPKDRFSAERLKGVDSTLKIQPAKLEDSAVYLCASSPLAGVETQYFGPGTRLLVL.